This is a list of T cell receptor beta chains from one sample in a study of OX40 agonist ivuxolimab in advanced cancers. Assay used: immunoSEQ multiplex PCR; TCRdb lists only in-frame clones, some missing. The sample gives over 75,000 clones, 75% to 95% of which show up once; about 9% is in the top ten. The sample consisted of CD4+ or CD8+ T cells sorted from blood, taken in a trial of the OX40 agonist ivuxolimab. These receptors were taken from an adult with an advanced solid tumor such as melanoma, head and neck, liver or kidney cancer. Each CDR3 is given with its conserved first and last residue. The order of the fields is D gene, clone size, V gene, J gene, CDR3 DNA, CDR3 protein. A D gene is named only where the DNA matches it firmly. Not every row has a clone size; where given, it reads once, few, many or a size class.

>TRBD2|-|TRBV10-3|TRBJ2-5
TGTGCCATCAGTGAGTCGGCGGCGGGAGGGCCGCGGGAGACCCAGTACTTC
CAISESAAGGPRETQYF
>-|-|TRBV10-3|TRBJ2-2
TGTGCCATCAGTCTCAGGGGCCAGCGGAACGGGGAGCTGTTTTTT
CAISLRGQRNGELFF
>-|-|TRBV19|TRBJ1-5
TGTGCCAGTAGTCTAGACCCTTGGGGCAATCAGCCCCAGCATTTT
CASSLDPWGNQPQHF
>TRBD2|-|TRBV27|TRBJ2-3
TGTGCCAGCAGTTCCTTGGGACTAGGGGCCACAGATACGCAGTATTTT
CASSSLGLGATDTQYF
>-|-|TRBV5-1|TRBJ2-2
TGCGCCAGCAGCTTGGATGGACTAATGACCGGGGAGCTGTTTTTT
CASSLDGLMTGELFF
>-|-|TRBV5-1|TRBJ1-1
TGCGCCAGCAGCATCAGGGTGGATGGGGAAGCTTTCTTT
CASSIRVDGEAFF
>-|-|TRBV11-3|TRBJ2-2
TGTGCCAGCAGATGGGGTTCCGGGGAGCTGTTTTTT
CASRWGSGELFF
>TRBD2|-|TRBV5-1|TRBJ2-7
TGCGCCAGCAGCTTGGAGGCTAGCGGGAGCCGCGAGCAGTACTTC
CASSLEASGSREQYF
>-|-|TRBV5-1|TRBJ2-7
TGCGCCAGCAGCCATAGCGGTGCCTACGAGCAGTACTTC
CASSHSGAYEQYF
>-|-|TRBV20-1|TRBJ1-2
TGCAGTGCCCGACAGTACTATGGCTACACCTTC
CSARQYYGYTF
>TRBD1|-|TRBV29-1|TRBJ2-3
TGCAGCGTGGGGGGACAGGGGGCGCGGGATACGCAGTATTTT
CSVGGQGARDTQYF
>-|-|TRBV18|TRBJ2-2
TGTGCCAGCTCACCACCGGCGGACACCGGGGAGCTGTTTTTT
CASSPPADTGELFF
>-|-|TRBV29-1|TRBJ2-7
TGCAGCGTTGACAAAGGGTACGAGCAGTACTTC
CSVDKGYEQYF
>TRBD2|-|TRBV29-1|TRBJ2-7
TGCAGCGTTGAAGTTGGGGGGGGAGAGCAGTACTTC
CSVEVGGGEQYF
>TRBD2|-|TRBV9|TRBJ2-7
TGTGCCAGCAGCGTAGCAGGCCTAGCGGGAACCTACGAGCAGTACTTC
CASSVAGLAGTYEQYF
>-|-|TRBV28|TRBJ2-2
TGTGCCAGCAGCCAGGGAAACAGGGACACCGGGGAGCTGTTTTTT
CASSQGNRDTGELFF
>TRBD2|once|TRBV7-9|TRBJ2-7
TGTGCCAGCAGCTTAGAGATGGGTGAGAGCGGGAGATTCGGCTACGAGCAGTACTTC
CASSLEMGESGRFGYEQYF
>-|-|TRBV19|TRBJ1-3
TGTGCCAGTAGTACGGACCGGGGGATCTCTGGAAACACCATATATTTT
CASSTDRGISGNTIYF
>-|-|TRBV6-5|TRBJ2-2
TGTGCCAGCAGTTCCCCTGGGACTGCTAGCACCGGGGAGCTGTTTTTT
CASSSPGTASTGELFF
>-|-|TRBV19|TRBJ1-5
TGTGCCAGTACTAGACAGGAGGATCAGCCCCAGCATTTT
CASTRQEDQPQHF
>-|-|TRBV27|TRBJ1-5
TGTGCCAGCAGTTTAGGTGTCAATCAGCCCCAGCATTTT
CASSLGVNQPQHF
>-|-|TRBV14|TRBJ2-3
TGTGCCAGCAGCCAAGATGTATCAGATACGCAGTATTTT
CASSQDVSDTQYF
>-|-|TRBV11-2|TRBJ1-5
TGTGCCAGCAGCTTAGGCAGCAATCAGCCCCAGCATTTT
CASSLGSNQPQHF
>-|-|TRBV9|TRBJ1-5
TGTGCCAGCAGCGTAGAAGGACTCAATCAGCCCCAGCATTTT
CASSVEGLNQPQHF
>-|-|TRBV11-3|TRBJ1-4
TGTGCCAGCAGCCATCTGGGGGGAAGTGAAAAACTGTTTTTT
CASSHLGGSEKLFF
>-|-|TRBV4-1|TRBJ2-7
TGCGCCAGCAGCCAAGATCGAGGGGACGAGCAGTACTTC
CASSQDRGDEQYF
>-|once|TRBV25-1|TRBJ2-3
TGTGCCACCCACACAGATACGCAGTATTTT
CATHTDTQYF
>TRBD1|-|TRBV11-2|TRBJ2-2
TGTGCCAGCAGCACTCCGGGACAGGGAAGGACCGGGGAGCTGTTTTTT
CASSTPGQGRTGELFF
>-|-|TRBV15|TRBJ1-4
TGTGCCACCAGCAGAGATCCGGGTAATGAAAAACTGTTTTTT
CATSRDPGNEKLFF
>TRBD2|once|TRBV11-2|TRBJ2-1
TGTGCCAGCAGCTCCCCCGGTAGCGGGAACGGCTACAATGAGCAGTTCTTC
CASSSPGSGNGYNEQFF
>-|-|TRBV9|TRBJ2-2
TGTGCCAGCAGCTTTTTGGACACCCGGATGAACACCGGGGAGCTGTTTTTT
CASSFLDTRMNTGELFF
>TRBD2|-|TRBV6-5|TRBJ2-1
TGTGCCAGCAGTCCTAGCGGGATGGACAATGAGCAGTTCTTC
CASSPSGMDNEQFF
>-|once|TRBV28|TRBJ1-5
TGTGCCAGCAGTATTAATCAGCCCCAGCATTTT
CASSINQPQHF
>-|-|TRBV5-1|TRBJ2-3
TGCGCCTCCTGGGACTTCACAGATACGCAGTATTTT
CASWDFTDTQYF
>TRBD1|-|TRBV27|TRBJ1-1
TGTGCCAGCAGTCGGAGGACAGGGATGAACACTGAAGCTTTCTTT
CASSRRTGMNTEAFF
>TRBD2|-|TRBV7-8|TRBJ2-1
TGTGCCAGCAGCCTGGGACTAGCGGTGTACAATGAGCAGTTCTTC
CASSLGLAVYNEQFF
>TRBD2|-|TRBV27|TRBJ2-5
TGTGCCAGCAGTGCCTCAGCGGGAGTGGGGGAGACCCAGTACTTC
CASSASAGVGETQYF
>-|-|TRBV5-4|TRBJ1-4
TGTGCCAGCAGCTTGCAGGGGATAGGAACTAATGAAAAACTGTTTTTT
CASSLQGIGTNEKLFF
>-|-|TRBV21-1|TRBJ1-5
TGTGCCGCCGGCCCGGACCGAAATCAGCCCCAGCATTTT
CAAGPDRNQPQHF
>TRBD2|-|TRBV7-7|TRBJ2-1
TGTGCTAGCAGCTTATTAGCGGGAGGGGGCAATGAGCAGTTCTTC
CASSLLAGGGNEQFF
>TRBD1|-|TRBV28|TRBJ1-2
TGTGCCAGCAGCTATAGGACAGGGGTCTATGGCTACACCTTC
CASSYRTGVYGYTF
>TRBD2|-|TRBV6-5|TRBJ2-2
TGTGCCAGCAGCAGGACTAGCGGGAGGGCCGGGGAGCTGTTTTTT
CASSRTSGRAGELFF
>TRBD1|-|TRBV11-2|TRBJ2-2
TGTGCCAGCAGCCGAGGCGGGACAGGGCACCACGGGGAGCTGTTTTTT
CASSRGGTGHHGELFF
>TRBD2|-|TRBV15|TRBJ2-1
TGTGCCACCCGTCCCCATTTAGCGGGAGAGGAGCAGTTCTTC
CATRPHLAGEEQFF
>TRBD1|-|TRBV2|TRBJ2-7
TGTGCCAGCAGCCGGGACAGGAGTTTCTACGAGCAGTACTTC
CASSRDRSFYEQYF
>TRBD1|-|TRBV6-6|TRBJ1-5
TGTGCCAGCAGTCCGGGACAGGGAACCGATCAGCCCCAGCATTTT
CASSPGQGTDQPQHF
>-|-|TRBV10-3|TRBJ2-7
TGTGCCATCAGTGAGGCCAGGGGTGCCTCCTACGAGCAGTACTTC
CAISEARGASYEQYF
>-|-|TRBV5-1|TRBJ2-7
TGCGCCAGCAGCTTGGCCGCAGCCGGCGACGAGCAGTACTTC
CASSLAAAGDEQYF
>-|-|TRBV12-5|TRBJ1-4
TGTGCTAGTGGGCTGACAGGAATGACTAATGAAAAACTGTTTTTT
CASGLTGMTNEKLFF
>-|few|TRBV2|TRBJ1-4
TGTGCCAGCAGTGACCGGACGGTCCAAGGTGAAAAACTGTTTTTT
CASSDRTVQGEKLFF
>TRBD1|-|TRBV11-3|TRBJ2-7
TGTGCCAGCAGCTTACCGGGACAGGGCAACTACGAGCAGTACTTC
CASSLPGQGNYEQYF